This TCR beta chain was found in a study of PD-L1 blockade in urothelial cancer. The study, taken as a whole, reports: Enhanced expansion of tumor-associated blood clones at 3 weeks characterized durable-benefit patients. Better survival was predicted by below-median pretreatment blood TCR clonality.

As for this clone: No antigen is known for it.

Time point described: pretreatment peripheral blood. Libraries were prepared by immunoSEQ multiplex PCR; TCRdb keeps only in-frame clonotypes and omits some of them. The sample lists 55,000 to 75,000 clones; more than 80% were seen once. The CDR3 spans 13 residues. Germline lookup yields CDR1 SGHTS and CDR2 YDEGEE. J gave up 5 bases and V 5 bases, and 6 bases lay outside the gene matches. The specimen comprised PBMCs, sampled around atezolizumab (anti-PD-L1) treatment. The chain recombines TRBV5-8 with TRBJ2-5, with 7 bases that match TRBD2. The source is a man between 65 and 85 years old with urothelial cancer. The CDR3 reads CASRLIGGETQYF. For the CDR3, the DNA is TGTGCCAGCAGGCTAATCGGGGGGGAGACCCAGTACTTC.